The 32 T cell receptor beta chains presented below share a single source sample, sequenced in a study of regulatory T cells in long-lasting Graves disease. The time point is: persistent/refractory GD, antithyroid drugs over 5 years with positive TRAb. RNA isolated from PBMCs was used to make the TCR library. Building of the TCR beta libraries involved iRepertoire HTBI primers and Arm-PCR of CDR3 regions. TCRdb re-analysed the multiplex PCR reads in MiXCR, keeping a single row per CDR3 protein. The data hold under 500,000 distinct CDR3 sequences, with around 20% observed a single time. Sequencing was performed on peripheral blood mononuclear cells (PBMCs), taken when the disease was refractory, from a patient treated with antithyroid drugs. The receptors shown here come from a female donor with Graves disease.

This clonotype was recorded at least ten times. This chain uses TRBV7-9 with TRBJ1-2; D perhaps matches TRBD1 (6 bases). CDR1 is SEHNR, CDR2 FQNEAQ, per germline (reference sequence). This CDR3 has 12 residues. Trimming took off 2 bases at V and 8 bases at J, with 9 bases between the two ends. The chain's CDR3 is CASSLTGLGYTF. CDR3 nucleotides: TGTGCCAGCAGCTTAACAGGGTTGGGCTACACCTTC.

This clonotype turned up a few times. This rearrangement joins TRBV2 to TRBJ1-2, with a weak D call TRBD1 (5 bases). This CDR3 is 16 amino acids long. Per germline, CDR1 SNHLY and CDR2 FYNNEI. V lost 6 bases and J 5 bases, leaving 22 bases between the germline ends. The CDR3 coding sequence is TGTGCCAGCAGCCCGGGACTTCCGAGCCGCTCTTATGGCTACACCTTC. The encoded protein is CASSPGLPSRSYGYTF.

This clonotype was counted a few times. This chain links TRBV11-2 with TRBJ2-7; tentatively, D is TRBD1 (5 bases). This CDR3 contains 13 residues. The V end was cut by 5 bases, the J end by 3 bases, with 11 bases between. Germline V CDR1 and CDR2: SGHAT, FQNNGV. The CDR3 sequence is CASSRTDNYEQYF. As DNA, the CDR3 is TGTGCCAGCAGCCGCACGGACAACTACGAGCAGTACTTC.

The chain uses TRBV6-1 and TRBJ2-1; D uncertain. This CDR3 has 15 residues. CDR1 is MNHNS and CDR2 is SASEGT in the germline V gene. The V end lost 4 bases, the J end lost 7 bases, and 17 bases lay between the germline ends. The chain's CDR3 is CASSGGDKVLNEQFF. Here the CDR3 DNA reads TGTGCCAGCAGTGGTGGCGACAAAGTTCTTAATGAGCAGTTCTTC.

The V gene is TRBV5-8, the J gene TRBJ1-5; D gene ambiguous. V gave up 5 bases and J gave up 7 bases, with 16 bases separating them. In germline, CDR1 is SGHTS, CDR2 YDEGEE. This CDR3 region has 14 residues. The CDR3 DNA reads as TGTGCCAGCAGTTTTCGACACCTAGGGCAGCCCCAGCATTTT. This gives the protein CASSFRHLGQPQHF.

Worth noting for this clonotype: This may arise from a read error, as a much more abundant clone is one base away. The chain employs TRBV6-2 or TRBV6-3 and TRBJ2-2, with 9 positions matching TRBD2. The CDR3 has 15 amino acids. CDR1 and CDR2 from the germline V gene are MNHEY and SVGEGT. CDR3 DNA sequence: TGTGCCAGCAGTTACGTAGCGGGAGACACCAGGGAGCTGTTTTTT. Translated, it gives CASSYVAGDTRELFF.

This clonotype was counted between two and nine times. The chain carries TRBV20-1 and TRBJ2-7; 7 bases agree with TRBD1. The CDR3 covers 13 residues. Germline CDR1 and CDR2: DFQATT and SNEGSKA (reference sequence). The V gene end was trimmed by 5 bases and the J gene end by 2 bases; junction bases not matched to a gene: 6. CDR3 protein: CSAYDRVAYEQYF. The CDR3 DNA reads TGCAGTGCTTATGACAGGGTAGCCTACGAGCAGTACTTC.

This clonotype was seen at least ten times. The chain joins TRBV7-2 to TRBJ2-7, with 10 bases matching TRBD1. This CDR3 contains 16 residues. Per the germline V gene, CDR1 is SGHTA and CDR2 is FQGNSA. V was pared by 8 bases and J by 2 bases, with 12 bases of the junction left unmatched. CDR3 coding DNA: TGTGCCAGCGTCCACGGTACGGGACAGGGGACCTACGAGCAGTACTTC. Its protein is CASVHGTGQGTYEQYF.

This clonotype was seen a few times. CDR3 sequence (DNA): TGCGCCAGCAGCTTGGGACAGTTCCCCTACGAGCAGTACTTC. Protein product: CASSLGQFPYEQYF. The V call is TRBV5-1, the J call TRBJ2-4; D is perhaps TRBD1 (5 bases). TRBJ2-7 matches the DNA end more closely, so the J call is doubtful. Germline CDR1 and CDR2: SGHRS and YFSETQ. This CDR3 is built from 14 residues.

This clonotype was detected a few times. V usage is TRBV7-9 and J usage is TRBJ2-5; no definite D call. Deletions cut 4 bases from V and 1 base from J, with 25 bases between. CDR1 is SEHNR and CDR2 is FQNEAQ in the germline V gene (reference sequence). The CDR3 has 19 residues. CDR3 protein: CASSSRGPLGLWAQETQYF. The CDR3 DNA is TGTGCCAGCAGCTCCCGTGGGCCCCTGGGTCTTTGGGCCCAAGAGACCCAGTACTTC.

This clonotype was observed at least ten times. The chain employs TRBV2 and TRBJ2-7; D is perhaps TRBD2 (5 bases). V lost 7 bases and J 4 bases, leaving 14 bases between the germline ends. This CDR3 has 13 amino acids. CDR1 and CDR2 (germline): SNHLY, FYNNEI. Here the CDR3 DNA reads TGTGCCAGCACGGGCGGGCGGTGGTACGAGCAGTACTTC. As protein: CASTGGRWYEQYF.

The chain joins TRBV11-2 to TRBJ2-7; 8 bases map to TRBD1. CDR3 size: 16 residues. Germline CDR1 is SGHAT and CDR2 is FQNNGV. J gave up 3 bases and V 1 base, and 8 bases lay outside the gene matches. In nucleotides, the CDR3 is TGTGCCAGCAGCTTAGTAGGGGGACAGGCAGACTACGAGCAGTACTTC. Translation: CASSLVGGQADYEQYF.

Many counts were recorded for this clonotype. V usage is TRBV12-3 or TRBV12-4 and J usage is TRBJ1-5; 7 bases fit TRBD1. Germline trimming cut 6 bases from V and 6 bases from J; bases unmatched to any gene: 8. This CDR3 comprises 14 residues. The CDR3 reads CASSRQGLGQPQHF. For the CDR3, the DNA is TGTGCCAGCAGCCGACAGGGTTTAGGTCAGCCCCAGCATTTT.

A word on this clonotype: A much more abundant neighbour one base away suggests this may be a read error. The rearrangement joins TRBV27 to TRBJ2-5; D gene uncertain. CDR1 and CDR2 (germline): MNHEY, SMNVEV (reference sequence). The CDR3 consists of 11 residues. This CDR3 reads CAGSAGSTQYF. The CDR3, as DNA: TGTGCCGGCAGTGCCGGCTCGACCCAGTACTTC.

The chain carries TRBV7-2 and TRBJ2-5; the D gene could be TRBD1 or TRBD2 (5 bases each). TRBJ2-1 matches the DNA end more closely, so the J call is doubtful. Germline values: CDR1 SGHTA, CDR2 FQGNSA. The CDR3 contains 18 residues. CDR3 protein: CASSSRPMGRSWGYEQFF. The CDR3 coding sequence is TGTGCCAGCAGCTCACGCCCAATGGGGCGAAGTTGGGGGTATGAGCAGTTCTTC.

Comments on this clonotype: This clone may be a read error of a much larger clone one base away. This chain links TRBV13 with TRBJ1-1; tentative D call: TRBD1 (5 bases). The CDR3 covers 15 residues. Looked up from germline, CDR1 is PRHDT and CDR2 is FYEKMQ (reference sequence). The CDR3 loop is CASSLGDSLNTEASF. CDR3 in DNA: TGTGCCAGCAGCTTAGGAGACAGCCTGAACACTGAAGCTTCCTTT.

This rearrangement joins TRBV7-2 to TRBJ2-1; no definite D call. The germline gives CDR1 SGHTA, CDR2 FQGNSA. V shed 6 bases and J shed 6 bases, with 12 bases lying between them. The CDR3 spans 13 residues. This CDR3 is CASSKGIGNEQFF. The CDR3 coding sequence is TGTGCCAGCAGTAAAGGGATAGGCAATGAGCAGTTCTTC.

This chain uses TRBV2 with TRBJ2-2, with 10 bases matching TRBD1. There are 16 residues in the CDR3. V shed 4 bases and J 4 bases; nucleotides not matched to a gene: 6. CDR1 and CDR2 from the germline V gene are SNHLY and FYNNEI. The CDR3 spells CASSVGTGASTGELFF. The CDR3 DNA sequence: TGTGCCAGCAGTGTAGGGACAGGGGCTTCCACCGGGGAGCTGTTTTTT.

In its sample, this clonotype was seen a few times. V is TRBV20-1 and J is TRBJ2-7, with TRBD2 matching 8 bases. The V and J ends lost 6 bases and 2 bases, in that order; junction bases with no gene match: 9. This CDR3 comprises 14 residues. CDR1 and CDR2 from the germline V gene are DFQATT and SNEGSKA (reference sequence). DNA of the CDR3: TGCAGTGCGAGAAGAGCGGGAGAGGCCTACGAGCAGTACTTC. Amino acids: CSARRAGEAYEQYF.

This clonotype was picked up many times. The chain couples TRBV29-1 to TRBJ2-7, with 8 bases aligning to TRBD2. Unmatched junction bases numbered 5, after V lost 6 bases and J lost 1 base. The germline V gene encodes CDR1 SQVTM and CDR2 ANQGSEA. There are 13 residues in the CDR3. CDR3 sequence: CSVGLAGSYEQYF. The CDR3 coding sequence is TGCAGCGTAGGTCTAGCGGGTTCCTACGAGCAGTACTTC.

The chain is built from TRBV9 and TRBJ1-5; D gene uncertain. Per the germline V gene, CDR1 is SGDLS and CDR2 is YYNGEE. Between the trimmed V and J ends, which lost 1 base and 1 base, there was a span of 6 bases. The CDR3 loop spans 14 amino acids. The CDR3 protein is CASSVWGSNQPQHF. DNA for the CDR3: TGTGCCAGCAGCGTATGGGGAAGCAATCAGCCCCAGCATTTT.

On this clonotype itself: In this CDR3 the conserved last residue, phenylalanine or tryptophan, is missing, so a read error is likely. The chain links TRBV6-9 to TRBJ1-1; 9 nucleotides align to TRBD1. The CDR3 is made up of 18 amino acids. Germline V gene sequence: CDR1 MNHGY, CDR2 SVAAGI. J gave up 0 bases and V 4 bases, and 12 bases lay outside the gene matches. DNA of the CDR3: TGTGCCAGCAGTTTCCCACCGGGACAGGGCCTCATGAACACTGAAGCTTTCCTT. Translation gives CASSFPPGQGLMNTEAFL.

The chain uses TRBV7-9 and TRBJ2-5, with 7 positions matching TRBD1. The germline V gene has CDR1 SEHNR and CDR2 FQNEAQ (reference sequence). V lost 4 bases to trimming and J lost 4 bases; unmatched junction nucleotides: 6. This CDR3 region has 14 residues. The CDR3: CASSSGQYSETQYF. The CDR3 DNA follows: TGTGCCAGCAGCTCGGGACAGTACTCAGAGACCCAGTACTTC.

This sequence joins TRBV14 and TRBJ1-1, with unresolved D. Trimming took 7 bases from V and 9 from J, leaving 18 bases between them. CDR3 length: 13 residues. Germline CDR1 reads SGHDN; CDR2 reads FVKESK. CDR3: CASTEGALNKAFF. The CDR3 bases are TGTGCCAGCACCGAGGGCGCACTTAATAAAGCTTTCTTT.

V and J are TRBV7-8 and TRBJ2-5, with 7 nucleotides matching TRBD2. V shed 5 bases and J 2 bases; nucleotides not matched to a gene: 5. The CDR3 extends over 14 amino acids. CDR1 SGHVS and CDR2 FQNEAQ come from the germline V gene. This chain's CDR3 is CASSQGLPQETQYF. For the CDR3, the DNA is TGTGCCAGCAGCCAGGGACTACCTCAAGAGACCCAGTACTTC.

This clonotype was found many times. The chain recombines TRBV28 with TRBJ1-5; TRBD1 aligns across 10 bases. Germline V lookup: CDR1 MDHEN, CDR2 SYDVKM. V gave up 2 bases and J gave up 5 bases; unmatched junction bases: 9. CDR3 length: 17 amino acids. Here the CDR3 reads CASSLLIGTGEDQPQHF. The CDR3 DNA reads TGTGCCAGCAGTTTACTAATAGGGACAGGGGAAGATCAGCCCCAGCATTTT.

CDR3 sequence (DNA): TGTGCCAGTAGTATCGGAAGGGGGGCGAGAAACATTCAGTACTTC. The encoded protein is CASSIGRGARNIQYF. The rearrangement uses TRBV19 and TRBJ2-4; D may correspond to TRBD1 or TRBD2 (6 bases each). Between the trimmed V and J ends, which lost 3 bases and 6 bases, there was a span of 15 bases. The CDR3 runs 15 residues. The V gene's germline CDR1 is LNHDA and CDR2 SQIVND (reference sequence).

This clonotype has a count of ten or more. The chain joins TRBV6-1 to TRBJ1-2; TRBD1 is a possible D gene (5 bases). Germline V CDR1 and CDR2: MNHNS, SASEGT. V was trimmed by 3 bases and J by 2 bases, leaving 13 bases between them. The CDR3 runs 15 residues. CDR3: CASSDTGTANYGYTF. CDR3 sequence (DNA): TGTGCCAGCAGTGATACGGGGACGGCCAACTATGGCTACACCTTC.

This clonotype has a count of ten or more. The CDR3 coding sequence is TGTGCCTGGAGTGTTCCGGGGCACGACGAGCAGTACTTC. As protein: CAWSVPGHDEQYF. The gene calls are TRBV30 and TRBJ2-7; D is possibly TRBD1 or TRBD2 (5 bases each). V shed 0 bases and J shed 5 bases, with 11 bases lying between them. The germline V gene has CDR1 GTSNPN and CDR2 SVGIG (reference sequence). The CDR3 spans 13 residues.

The table lists this clonotype with many counts. This CDR3 is CASSLIAGNTDTQYF. CDR3 coding DNA: TGTGCCAGCAGTTTGATAGCGGGAAATACCGATACGCAGTATTTT. The rearrangement joins TRBV28 to TRBJ2-3, with 8 bases fitting TRBD2. The CDR3 totals 15 residues. Germline V CDR1 and CDR2: MDHEN, SYDVKM. The junction had 8 bases not matched to a gene; V was cut back by 3 bases and J by 6 bases.

Turning to this clonotype: This may arise from a read error, as a much more abundant clone is one base away. V is TRBV20-1 and J is TRBJ2-5, with D perhaps matching TRBD2 (7 bases). The germline V gene has CDR1 DFQATT and CDR2 SNEGSKA (reference sequence). CDR3 size: 12 residues. The CDR3 coding sequence is TGCAGTGCTAGGGGGGGGCAAGAGGCCCAGTACTTC. It is translated as CSARGGQEAQYF.

The table lists this clonotype with a few counts. V and J are TRBV6-1 and TRBJ2-7, with TRBD2 identical over 7 bases. Trimming at V came to 6 bases and at J to 4 bases, leaving 12 bases not matched to a gene. CDR3 size: 15 residues. Germline V gene lookup returns CDR1 MNHNS and CDR2 SASEGT. The CDR3, as DNA: TGTGCCAGCAGAAACCTAGCGGAAGGGCCTTACGAGCAGTACTTC. This sequence encodes CASRNLAEGPYEQYF.